The 19 T cell receptor beta chains below were found in one sample sequenced in a study of blood T cell repertoires in COVID-19. Assay: immunoSEQ multiplex PCR; the TCRdb copy retains only in-frame clones and omits some. Of about 27,000 clones in the sample, 91% were seen once. Sample: peripheral blood. The receptors come from a human donor with active COVID-19. The donor label of this sample is uncertain.

The J gene is TRBJ1-6, the V gene TRBV5-1, with D uncertain. This CDR3 is built from 14 residues. The germline V and J ends were trimmed by 4 bases and 0 bases, with 5 bases remaining between them. Germline CDR1 SGHRS, CDR2 YFSETQ. This chain's CDR3 is CASSGSSYNSPLHF. The CDR3 DNA sequence: TGCGCCAGCAGCGGTAGCTCCTATAATTCACCCCTCCACTTT.

The chain uses TRBV3-1 (or the pseudogene TRBV3-2) and TRBJ2-2; no firm D call. This CDR3 contains 14 residues. CDR1 is LGHDT and CDR2 is YNNKEL in the germline V gene (reference sequence). Trimming cost V 5 bases and J 5 bases, with 12 bases left between them. In nucleotides, the CDR3 is TGTGCCAGCAGCGAAAACTACGGAACCGGGGAGCTGTTTTTT. This codes for CASSENYGTGELFF.

The CDR3 sequence: CASRYREGRAEAFF. The CDR3 DNA is TGTGCCAGCAGGTACAGGGAGGGGAGAGCTGAAGCTTTCTTT. V gene TRBV6-2 or TRBV6-3 combines with J gene TRBJ1-1; tentatively, D is TRBD1 (6 bases). Germline lookup yields CDR1 MNHEY and CDR2 SVGEGT. V was clipped by 6 bases and J by 6 bases, with 17 bases between them. CDR3 length: 14 residues.

This chain connects TRBV6-2 or TRBV6-3 to TRBJ2-3; the D is unclear. The CDR3 totals 11 residues. Germline V gene data show CDR1 as MNHEY and CDR2 as SVGEGT. V was trimmed by 5 bases and J by 2 bases, leaving 2 bases between them. DNA for the CDR3: TGTGCCAGCAGTCACACAGATACGCAGTATTTT. It translates to CASSHTDTQYF.

V usage is TRBV7-2 and J usage is TRBJ2-1, with 7 nucleotides matching TRBD1. This CDR3 is built from 14 residues. From germline, CDR1 is SGHTA and CDR2 FQGNSA. Germline trimming cut 8 bases from V and 1 base from J; bases unmatched to any gene: 5. The CDR3 sequence: CASSKTGSYNEQFF. The CDR3 coding sequence is TGTGCCAGCTCTAAGACAGGGTCCTACAATGAGCAGTTCTTC.

The chain uses TRBV30 and TRBJ2-7, with a weak D call TRBD1 (8 bases). V lost 8 bases to trimming and J lost 3 bases, with 14 bases between them. CDR3 length: 12 residues. Germline loops: CDR1 GTSNPN, CDR2 SVGIG (reference sequence). DNA of the CDR3: TGTGCCGGCAACAGGGGGGGCTACGAGCAGTACTTC. It yields the protein CAGNRGGYEQYF.

The rearrangement links TRBV6-5 to TRBJ2-3, with 14 nucleotides matching TRBD2. V was clipped by 4 bases and J by 4 bases; unmatched bases: 1. The CDR3 covers 15 residues. The germline V gene encodes CDR1 MNHEY and CDR2 SVGAGI. The CDR3 region has the DNA TGTGCCAGCAGTTGGGGACTAGCGGGAGCAGATACGCAGTATTTT. This gives the protein CASSWGLAGADTQYF.

The V gene is TRBV3-1 (or the pseudogene TRBV3-2), the J gene TRBJ2-6; weak D call: TRBD2 (6 bases). Trimming removed 0 bases from V and 1 base from J, with 7 bases in between. Germline V gene lookup returns CDR1 LGHDT and CDR2 YNNKEL (reference sequence). There are 16 residues in the CDR3. CDR3 sequence: CASSQDRGSGANVLTF. Here the CDR3 DNA reads TGTGCCAGCAGCCAAGATCGGGGGTCTGGGGCCAACGTCCTGACTTTC.

This chain uses TRBV3-1 (or the pseudogene TRBV3-2) with TRBJ1-2; 7 nucleotides match TRBD1. V gave up 4 bases and J gave up 1 base; unmatched junction bases: 18. The germline gives CDR1 LGHDT, CDR2 YNNKEL (reference sequence). The CDR3 runs to 19 residues. The CDR3 loop is CASSPRLGRAQGGNYGYTF. CDR3 bases: TGTGCCAGCAGCCCACGTTTGGGCAGGGCCCAGGGGGGTAACTATGGCTACACCTTC.

The V and J genes are TRBV3-1 (or the pseudogene TRBV3-2) and TRBJ2-1, with D perhaps TRBD1 (6 bases). The CDR3 is made up of 14 amino acids. Trimming cost V 1 base and J 3 bases, with 7 bases left between them. CDR1 is LGHDT, CDR2 YNNKEL, per germline (reference sequence). CDR3 in DNA: TGTGCCAGCAGCCAAGGGGGGCTCTACAATGAGCAGTTCTTC. Translated: CASSQGGLYNEQFF.

This CDR3 reads CASSLAGGRNEQYF. The CDR3 nucleotides are TGTGCCAGCAGCTTAGCTGGCGGGAGAAACGAGCAGTACTTC. This chain joins TRBV7-2 and TRBJ2-7; 7 bases align to TRBD2. The germline V gene has CDR1 SGHTA and CDR2 FQGNSA. The CDR3 is made up of 14 amino acids. V shed 0 bases, J shed 5 bases, and the junction held 4 bases outside the gene matches.

The rearrangement joins TRBV20-1 to TRBJ1-2; D is ambiguous. With 6 bases removed from V and 1 base from J, the gap between germline ends came to 6 bases. Germline CDR1 reads DFQATT; CDR2 reads SNEGSKA (reference sequence). The CDR3 has 11 amino acids. Here the CDR3 reads CSAIDNYGYTF. The CDR3, as DNA: TGCAGTGCAATAGATAACTATGGCTACACCTTC.

The chain joins TRBV12-3 or TRBV12-4 to TRBJ1-2; D uncertain. The germline V and J ends were trimmed by 9 bases and 0 bases, with 11 bases remaining between them. This CDR3 has 13 residues. CDR3 region: CASSTDPNYGYTF. In nucleotides, the CDR3 is TGTGCCAGTTCCACAGATCCTAACTATGGCTACACCTTC.

The chain uses TRBV25-1 and TRBJ2-2; 9 bases match TRBD1. The CDR3 covers 15 residues. Trimming at V came to 3 bases and at J to 11 bases, leaving 10 bases not matched to a gene. In germline, CDR1 is MGHDK, CDR2 SYGVNS. Here the CDR3 reads CASSDVGQGGLELFF. CDR3 nucleotide sequence: TGTGCCAGCAGTGACGTGGGACAGGGTGGGCTAGAGCTGTTTTTT. The full variable domain, with the rest looked up from reference TRBV25-1 and TRBJ2-2, is EADIYQTPRYLVIGTGKKITLECSQTMGHDKMYWYQQDPGMELHLIHYSYGVNSTEKGDLSSESTVSRIRTEHFPLTLESARPSHTSQYLCASSDVGQGGLELFFGEGSRLTVL.

The rearrangement links TRBV5-1 to TRBJ2-1, with a weak D call TRBD1 (6 bases). The CDR3 sequence is 13 residues long. Germline lookup yields CDR1 SGHRS and CDR2 YFSETQ. V was cut by 4 bases and J by 8 bases, with 13 bases left in between. This CDR3 is CASSVNRVDEQFF. In DNA form, the CDR3 reads TGCGCCAGCAGCGTTAACAGGGTCGATGAGCAGTTCTTC.

The V call is TRBV4-2, the J call TRBJ1-2; 10 positions match TRBD1. CDR3 size: 15 residues. In germline, CDR1 is LGHNA, CDR2 YNFKEQ. V shed 3 bases and J 2 bases; nucleotides not matched to a gene: 3. DNA for the CDR3: TGTGCCAGCAGCCATAAGGACAGGGGGAACTATGGCTACACCTTC. Protein product: CASSHKDRGNYGYTF.

This clone was counted a single time. The chain carries TRBV27 and TRBJ2-3; 7 bases are shared with TRBD1. The CDR3 consists of 14 residues. CDR1 is MNHEY, CDR2 SMNVEV, per germline (reference sequence). V shed 11 bases and J 2 bases; nucleotides not matched to a gene: 10. The CDR3 protein is CAVSPGTDTDTQYF. DNA for the CDR3: TGTGCCGTAAGTCCCGGGACAGACACAGATACGCAGTATTTT.

The V and J genes are TRBV28 and TRBJ1-2, with D unclear. Germline V gene data show CDR1 as MDHEN and CDR2 as SYDVKM. The germline V and J ends were trimmed by 2 bases and 6 bases, with 19 bases remaining between them. The CDR3 is 16 amino acids. This CDR3 reads CASSLVSSLSGDGYTF. CDR3 DNA sequence: TGTGCCAGCAGTTTAGTGTCGTCTCTCAGCGGCGATGGCTACACCTTC.

The chain has TRBV6-6 and TRBJ2-7; 9 nucleotides match TRBD2. Trimming removed 5 bases from V and 6 bases from J; junction bases left unmatched: 14. The CDR3 runs to 16 residues. In germline, CDR1 is MNHNY, CDR2 SVGAGI (reference sequence). This CDR3 reads CASSPEGSGRSIEQYF. The DNA of the CDR3 is TGTGCCAGCAGTCCCGAGGGTAGCGGGAGATCCATCGAGCAGTACTTC.